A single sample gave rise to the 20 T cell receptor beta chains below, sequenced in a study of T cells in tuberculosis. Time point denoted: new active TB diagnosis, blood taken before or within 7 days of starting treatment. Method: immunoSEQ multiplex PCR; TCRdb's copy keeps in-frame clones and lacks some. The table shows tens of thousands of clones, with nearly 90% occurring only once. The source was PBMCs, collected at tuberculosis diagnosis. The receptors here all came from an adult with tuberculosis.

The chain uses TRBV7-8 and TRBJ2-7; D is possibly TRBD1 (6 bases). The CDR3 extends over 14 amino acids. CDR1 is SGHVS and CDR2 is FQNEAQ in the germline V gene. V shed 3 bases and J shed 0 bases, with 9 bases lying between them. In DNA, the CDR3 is TGTGCCAGCAGCTTCCGGGACAACTCCTACGAGCAGTACTTC. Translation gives CASSFRDNSYEQYF.

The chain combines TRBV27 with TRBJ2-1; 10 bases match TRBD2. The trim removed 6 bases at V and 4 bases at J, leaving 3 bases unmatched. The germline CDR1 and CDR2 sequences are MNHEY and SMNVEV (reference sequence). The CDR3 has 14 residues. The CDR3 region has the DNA TGTGCCAGCAGGGGTAGCGGGGGGTACAATGAGCAGTTCTTC. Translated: CASRGSGGYNEQFF.

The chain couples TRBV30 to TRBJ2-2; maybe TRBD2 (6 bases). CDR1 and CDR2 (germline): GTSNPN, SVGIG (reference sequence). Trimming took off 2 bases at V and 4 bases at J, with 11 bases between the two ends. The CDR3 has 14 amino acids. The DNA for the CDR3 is TGTGCCTGGAGTAGCGGGCTGTCCACCGGGGAGCTGTTTTTT. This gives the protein CAWSSGLSTGELFF. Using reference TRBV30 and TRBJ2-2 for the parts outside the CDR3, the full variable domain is SQTIHQWPATLVQPVGSPLSLECTVEGTSNPNLYWYRQAAGRGLQLLFYSVGIGQISSEVPQNLSASRPQDRQFILSSKKLLLSDSGFYLCAWSSGLSTGELFFGEGSRLTVL.

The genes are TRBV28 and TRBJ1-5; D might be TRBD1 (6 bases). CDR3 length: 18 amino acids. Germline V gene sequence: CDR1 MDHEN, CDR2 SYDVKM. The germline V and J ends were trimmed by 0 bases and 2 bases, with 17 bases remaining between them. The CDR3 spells CASSLWSSTGGGNQPQHF. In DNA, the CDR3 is TGTGCCAGCAGTTTATGGAGTTCGACAGGTGGGGGCAATCAGCCCCAGCATTTT.

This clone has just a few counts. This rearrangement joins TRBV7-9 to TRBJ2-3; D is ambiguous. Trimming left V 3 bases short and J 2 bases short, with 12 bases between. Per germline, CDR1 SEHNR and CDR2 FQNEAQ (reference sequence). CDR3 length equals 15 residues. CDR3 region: CASSFTTLATDTQYF. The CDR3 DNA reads TGTGCCAGCAGCTTTACTACCCTGGCCACAGATACGCAGTATTTT.

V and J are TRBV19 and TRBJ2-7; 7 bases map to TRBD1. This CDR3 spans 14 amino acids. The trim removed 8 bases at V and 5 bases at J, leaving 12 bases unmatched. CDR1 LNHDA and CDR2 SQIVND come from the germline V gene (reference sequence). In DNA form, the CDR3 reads TGTGCCAGTGCCAATCTTGACAGGGAGAACGAGCAGTACTTC. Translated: CASANLDRENEQYF.

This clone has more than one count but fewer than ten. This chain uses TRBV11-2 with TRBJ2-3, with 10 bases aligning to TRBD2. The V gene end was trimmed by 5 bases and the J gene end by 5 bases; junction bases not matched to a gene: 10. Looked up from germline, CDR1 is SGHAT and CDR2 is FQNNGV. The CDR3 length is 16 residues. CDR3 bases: TGTGCCAGCAGCCTGGGGAGTAGCGGGAGGCAAGATACGCAGTATTTT. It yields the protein CASSLGSSGRQDTQYF. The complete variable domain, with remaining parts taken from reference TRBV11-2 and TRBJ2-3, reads EAGVAQSPRYKIIEKRQSVAFWCNPISGHATLYWYQQILGQGPKLLIQFQNNGVVDDSQLPKDRFSAERLKGVDSTLKIQPAKLEDSAVYLCASSLGSSGRQDTQYFGPGTRLTVL.

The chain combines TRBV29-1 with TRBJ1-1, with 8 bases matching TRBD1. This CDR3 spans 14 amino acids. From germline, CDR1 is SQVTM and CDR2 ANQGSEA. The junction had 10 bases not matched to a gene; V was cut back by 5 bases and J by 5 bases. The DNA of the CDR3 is TGCAGCGTTCTTACAGGGGGAGGGCGAACTGAAGCTTTCTTT. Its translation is CSVLTGGGRTEAFF.

CDR3 DNA sequence: TGTGCCAGCAGCTTAGGGACTAGCGGGACCACAGATACGCAGTATTTT. Its protein is CASSLGTSGTTDTQYF. V gene TRBV11-3 combines with J gene TRBJ2-3; TRBD2 aligns across 12 bases. CDR1 and CDR2 from the germline V gene are SGHNT and YENEEA. V lost 1 base to trimming and J lost 2 bases; unmatched junction nucleotides: 1. The CDR3 is 16 residues long.

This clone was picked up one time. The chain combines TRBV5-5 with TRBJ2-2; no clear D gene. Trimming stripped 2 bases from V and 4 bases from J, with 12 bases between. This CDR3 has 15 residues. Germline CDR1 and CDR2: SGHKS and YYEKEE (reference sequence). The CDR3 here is CASSLSTPITGELFF. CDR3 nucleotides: TGTGCCAGCAGCTTATCGACACCTATCACCGGGGAGCTGTTTTTT. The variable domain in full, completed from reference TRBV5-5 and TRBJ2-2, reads DAGVTQSPTHLIKTRGQQVTLRCSPISGHKSVSWYQQVLGQGPQFIFQYYEKEERGRGNFPDRFSARQFPNYSSELNVNALLLGDSALYLCASSLSTPITGELFFGEGSRLTVL.

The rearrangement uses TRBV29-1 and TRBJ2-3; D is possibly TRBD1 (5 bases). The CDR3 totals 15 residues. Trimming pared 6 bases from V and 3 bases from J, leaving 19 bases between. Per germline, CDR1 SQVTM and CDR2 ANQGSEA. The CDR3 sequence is CSVEHQGPGTDTQYF. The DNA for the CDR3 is TGCAGCGTGGAGCATCAGGGCCCCGGGACAGATACGCAGTATTTT.

The CDR3 reads CASSLPGGTISYEQYF. DNA for the CDR3: TGTGCCAGCAGCCTCCCGGGGGGCACCATCTCCTACGAGCAGTACTTC. The chain links TRBV13 to TRBJ2-7; D may be TRBD2 (7 bases). Trimming took off 5 bases at V and 0 bases at J, with 17 bases between the two ends. CDR1 is PRHDT and CDR2 is FYEKMQ in the germline V gene (reference sequence). This CDR3 region has 16 residues.

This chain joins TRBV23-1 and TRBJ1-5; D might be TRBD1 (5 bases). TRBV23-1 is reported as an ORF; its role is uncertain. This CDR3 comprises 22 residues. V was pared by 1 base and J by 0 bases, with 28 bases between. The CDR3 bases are TGCGCCAGCAGTCAATTAATCGTTGGGTCAGGGTTTCACATTAATAGCAATCAGCCCCAGCATTTT. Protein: CASSQLIVGSGFHINSNQPQHF.

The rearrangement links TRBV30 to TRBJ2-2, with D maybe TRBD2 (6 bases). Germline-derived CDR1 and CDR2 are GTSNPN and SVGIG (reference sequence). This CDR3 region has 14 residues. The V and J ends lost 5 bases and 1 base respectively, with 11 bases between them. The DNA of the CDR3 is TGTGCCTGGGGAAGCGGGCTGAACACCGGGGAGCTGTTTTTT. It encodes CAWGSGLNTGELFF.

The CDR3 DNA reads TGTGCCAGCAGCCCCCGGGGCAGGGGGGACACCGGGGAGCTGTTTTTT. Translation gives CASSPRGRGDTGELFF. The rearrangement links TRBV7-2 to TRBJ2-2, with a possible D match to TRBD1 (7 bases). Germline V gene sequence: CDR1 SGHTA, CDR2 FQGNSA. This CDR3 has 16 amino acids. Trimming left V 5 bases short and J 3 bases short, with 16 bases between.

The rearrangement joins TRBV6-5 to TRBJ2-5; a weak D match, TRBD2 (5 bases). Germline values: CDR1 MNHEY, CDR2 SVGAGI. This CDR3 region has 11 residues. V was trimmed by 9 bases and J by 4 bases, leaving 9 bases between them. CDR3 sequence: CASQRAETQYF. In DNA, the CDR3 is TGTGCCAGTCAGAGGGCAGAGACCCAGTACTTC.

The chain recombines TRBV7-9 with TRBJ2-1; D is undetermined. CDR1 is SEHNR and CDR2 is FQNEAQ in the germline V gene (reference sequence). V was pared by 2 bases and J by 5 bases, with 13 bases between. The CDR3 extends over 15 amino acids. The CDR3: CASSLPSSGHNEQFF. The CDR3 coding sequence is TGTGCCAGCAGCTTACCCAGTTCAGGCCACAATGAGCAGTTCTTC.

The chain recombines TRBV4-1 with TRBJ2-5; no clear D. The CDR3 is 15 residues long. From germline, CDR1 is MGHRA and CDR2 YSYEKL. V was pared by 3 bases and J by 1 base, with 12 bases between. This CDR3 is CASSQVYQFQETQYF. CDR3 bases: TGCGCCAGCAGCCAGGTGTATCAGTTCCAAGAGACCCAGTACTTC.

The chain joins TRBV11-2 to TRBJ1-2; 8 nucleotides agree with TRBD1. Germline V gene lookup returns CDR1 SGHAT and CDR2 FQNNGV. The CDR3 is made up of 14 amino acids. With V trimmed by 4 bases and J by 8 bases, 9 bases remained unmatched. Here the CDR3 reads CASSSPRTGRGYTF. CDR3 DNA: TGTGCCAGCAGCTCCCCTAGGACAGGGCGGGGCTACACCTTC.

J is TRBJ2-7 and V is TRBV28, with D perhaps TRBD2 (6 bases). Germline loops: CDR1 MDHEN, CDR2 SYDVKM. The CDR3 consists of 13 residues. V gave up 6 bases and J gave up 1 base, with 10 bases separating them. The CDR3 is CASRPRGSYEQYF. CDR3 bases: TGTGCCAGCAGACCGCGGGGATCCTACGAGCAGTACTTC.